These 13 T cell receptor beta chains came from one sample sequenced in a study of T cells in localized non-small cell lung cancer. TCRdb keeps only in-frame clones here, not all; method: immunoSEQ multiplex PCR. Found here are tens of thousands of clones, more than 80% of them singletons; the top ten hold over 5.5%. Sequences were derived from peripheral blood mononuclear cells, sampled before any cancer treatment. The receptors were gathered from a male donor aged 60 or over with stage II lung adenocarcinoma.

V and J are TRBV6-5 and TRBJ2-3, with a weak D call TRBD1 (6 bases). The CDR3 sequence is 13 residues long. Trimming shortened V by 10 bases and J by 3 bases, and 14 bases separated the two germline ends. Germline CDR1 MNHEY, CDR2 SVGAGI. The CDR3, as DNA: TGTGCCACTACCCACAGGGAGACAGATACGCAGTATTTT. As protein: CATTHRETDTQYF.

This clone is a singleton in its sample. The V call is TRBV19, the J call TRBJ2-2, with 11 bases that match TRBD2. V was pared by 3 bases and J by 1 base, with 1 base of the junction left unmatched. The CDR3 runs 16 residues. The germline V gene has CDR1 LNHDA and CDR2 SQIVND (reference sequence). CDR3 in DNA: TGTGCCAGTAGTATGGGGACTAGCGGGAACACCGGGGAGCTGTTTTTT. This sequence encodes CASSMGTSGNTGELFF. Variable domain in full (rest from reference TRBV19 and TRBJ2-2): DGGITQSPKYLFRKEGQNVTLSCEQNLNHDAMYWYRQDPGQGLRLIYYSQIVNDFQKGDIAEGYSVSREKKESFPLTVTSAQKNPTAFYLCASSMGTSGNTGELFFGEGSRLTVL.

The chain employs TRBV2 and TRBJ1-1; unclear D gene. This CDR3 has 13 residues. The germline gives CDR1 SNHLY, CDR2 FYNNEI. Trimming shortened V by 8 bases and J by 3 bases, and 13 bases separated the two germline ends. The CDR3 sequence: CASGVFSDTEAFF. CDR3 DNA: TGTGCCAGCGGGGTTTTCAGCGACACTGAAGCTTTCTTT.

This clone occurred a few times. The J gene is TRBJ1-1, the V gene TRBV18; D unclear. The germline V gene encodes CDR1 KGHSH and CDR2 LQKENI. The CDR3 runs to 13 residues. V was pared by 3 bases and J by 7 bases, with 12 bases between. The CDR3 nucleotides read TGTGCCAGCTCACCTCTACCGGTAGTTGAAGCTTTCTTT. Residues: CASSPLPVVEAFF.

V and J are TRBV14 and TRBJ2-7; D not resolved. CDR1 and CDR2 from the germline V gene are SGHDN and FVKESK. CDR3 length: 15 amino acids. Trimming removed 4 bases from V and 3 bases from J, with 16 bases in between. The CDR3 sequence: CASSRGRAGNYEQYF. The CDR3 DNA follows: TGTGCCAGCAGCCGCGGTAGGGCAGGTAACTACGAGCAGTACTTC. Using reference TRBV14 and TRBJ2-7 for the parts outside the CDR3, the full variable domain is EAGVTQFPSHSVIEKGQTVTLRCDPISGHDNLYWYRRVMGKEIKFLLHFVKESKQDESGMPNNRFLAERTGGTYSTLKVQPAELEDSGVYFCASSRGRAGNYEQYFGPGTRLTVT.

The chain carries TRBV18 and TRBJ1-1; D might be TRBD1 (5 bases). Germline CDR1 reads KGHSH; CDR2 reads LQKENI. The CDR3 contains 18 residues. Between the trimmed V and J ends, which lost 2 bases and 0 bases, there was a span of 19 bases. The CDR3 is CASSPGPGSGMMNTEAFF. The CDR3 DNA sequence: TGTGCCAGCTCACCAGGACCCGGGTCAGGGATGATGAACACTGAAGCTTTCTTT.

The gene calls are TRBV5-4 and TRBJ2-5, with 7 bases matching TRBD2. The V and J ends lost 3 bases and 6 bases, in that order; junction bases with no gene match: 14. Per the germline V gene, CDR1 is SGHNT and CDR2 is YYREEE (reference sequence). The CDR3 totals 16 residues. DNA of the CDR3: TGTGCCAGCAGCTCCGGAGGGAGCGGGATTGGTCAGACCCAGTACTTC. Amino acid sequence: CASSSGGSGIGQTQYF.

J is TRBJ2-7 and V is TRBV28; D is perhaps TRBD1 or TRBD2 (5 bases each). Germline values: CDR1 MDHEN, CDR2 SYDVKM. The CDR3 length is 14 residues. Trimming cost V 3 bases and J 4 bases, with 13 bases left between them. The CDR3 region has the DNA TGTGCCAGCAGTTTCGGGACGCAGACTTACGAGCAGTACTTC. This sequence encodes CASSFGTQTYEQYF.

The CDR3 loop reads CSVGRVGAEAFF. In DNA form, the CDR3 reads TGCAGCGTTGGTCGGGTTGGCGCCGAAGCTTTCTTT. The chain joins TRBV29-1 to TRBJ1-1; D gene ambiguous. V dropped 4 bases and J dropped 8 bases, with 14 bases sitting between them. This CDR3 is 12 amino acids long. Germline CDR1 SQVTM, CDR2 ANQGSEA.

J is TRBJ1-5 and V is TRBV9; the D gene is possibly TRBD1 (6 bases). Trimming took 3 bases from V and 3 from J, leaving 10 bases between them. The CDR3 has 14 residues. CDR1 is SGDLS, CDR2 YYNGEE, per germline. CDR3: CASSAGQFNQPQHF. CDR3 bases: TGTGCCAGCAGCGCCGGACAGTTCAATCAGCCCCAGCATTTT.

V usage is TRBV5-5 and J usage is TRBJ1-2, with a weak D call TRBD1 (6 bases). The germline V gene has CDR1 SGHKS and CDR2 YYEKEE (reference sequence). The length of the CDR3 is 12 residues. V lost 4 bases, J lost 6 bases, and 10 bases lay in between. The CDR3 coding sequence is TGTGCCAGCAGCCGGACAGCGGATGGCTACACCTTC. This translates into CASSRTADGYTF.

V is TRBV7-9 and J is TRBJ2-3; D possibly corresponds to TRBD2 (6 bases). The germline V and J ends were trimmed by 7 bases and 0 bases, with 14 bases remaining between them. The CDR3 contains 15 residues. Germline-derived CDR1 and CDR2 are SEHNR and FQNEAQ (reference sequence). CDR3 sequence reads: CASILSAGSTDTQYF. CDR3 bases: TGTGCCAGCATCCTATCGGCGGGGAGCACAGATACGCAGTATTTT.

The chain joins TRBV6-5 to TRBJ1-5; D may be TRBD1 (5 bases). The germline gives CDR1 MNHEY, CDR2 SVGAGI. V lost 6 bases and J lost 11, with 17 bases in between. The CDR3 has 13 amino acids. The CDR3 bases are TGTGCCAGCAGCCCTAACAGTATGGGGGCCCAGCATTTT. This gives the protein CASSPNSMGAQHF.